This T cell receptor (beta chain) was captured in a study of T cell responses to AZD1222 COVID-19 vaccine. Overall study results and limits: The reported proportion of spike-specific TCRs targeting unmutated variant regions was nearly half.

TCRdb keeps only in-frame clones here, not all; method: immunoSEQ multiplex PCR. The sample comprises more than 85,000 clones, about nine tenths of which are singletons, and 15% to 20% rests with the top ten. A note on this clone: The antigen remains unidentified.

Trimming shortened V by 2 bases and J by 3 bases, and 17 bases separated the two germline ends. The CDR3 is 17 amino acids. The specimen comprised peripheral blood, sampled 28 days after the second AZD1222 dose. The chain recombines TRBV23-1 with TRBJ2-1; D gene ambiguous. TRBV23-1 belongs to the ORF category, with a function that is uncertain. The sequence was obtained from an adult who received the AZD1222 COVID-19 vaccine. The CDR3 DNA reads TGCGCCAGCAGTCAACCTCACCTTCGACGGAACTACAATGAGCAGTTCTTC. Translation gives CASSQPHLRRNYNEQFF.